This T cell receptor beta chain appears in the sequencing data of a study of T cells after yellow fever vaccination. This CDR3 region has 15 residues. V lost 7 bases to trimming and J lost 3 bases; unmatched junction nucleotides: 8. Germline V CDR1 and CDR2: MNHEY, SVGAGI. One entry per CDR3 protein, called by TCRdb with MiXCR from the 5' RACE reads. This sample has over 15,000 distinct CDR3 sequences, with about 4% found just once. By its share, this clonotype is medium-sized. The material sequenced was PBMCs, either bulk or a sorted T-cell subset (CD4+, CD8+, memory, or dextramer-sorted; not recorded which), taken 15 days after the yellow fever booster vaccination. V and J are TRBV6-5 and TRBJ2-1; 8 nucleotides align to TRBD2. The source is a young man who received the YFV17D yellow fever vaccine. The CDR3 DNA follows: TGTGCCAGCACCCCAGCGGGAGCATACTACAATGAGCAGTTCTTC. Translated, it gives CASTPAGAYYNEQFF.